This T cell receptor (beta chain) was observed in a study of memory CD8 T cells in hepatitis C reinfection. The germline V gene encodes CDR1 SGHRS and CDR2 YFSETQ. With V trimmed by 4 bases and J by 8 bases, 8 bases remained unmatched. This CDR3 is 14 amino acids long. The assay was immunoSEQ multiplex PCR, and TCRdb's table has in-frame clones only and misses some. The sample includes approximately 49,000 clones, 89% of them seen just once. Time point described: late/post reinfection, 12 to 24 weeks after detection. The sorted cells went straight to TCR sequencing with no prior in vitro expansion. The chain links TRBV5-1 to TRBJ2-1; TRBD2 agrees at 8 bases. The sample taken for sequencing was naive CD8+ T cells sorted from blood. This TCR derives from a man between 18 and 35 years old with hepatitis C virus infection. The CDR3 protein is CASSLSGNVDEQFF. CDR3 DNA: TGCGCCAGCAGCCTTAGCGGGAACGTCGATGAGCAGTTCTTC.